The TCR beta chain described here comes from a study of cytomegalovirus exposure and HLA in healthy donors. Study observations and caveats: Later analysis associated a missense DCLRE1C variant with TCR beta V- and J-gene trimming.

The CDR3 consists of 15 residues. V gave up 1 base and J gave up 7 bases; unmatched junction bases: 9. The germline V gene has CDR1 LGHNA and CDR2 YSLEER. This clone was seen more than once but under ten times. The antigen is undetermined. The PCR employed 60 Vbeta primers together with 13 Jbeta primers. Libraries were prepared by immunoSEQ multiplex PCR; TCRdb keeps only in-frame clonotypes and omits some of them. The top ten hold about 1.4% of the sample, which has 150,000 to 200,000 clones, more than 75% seen once. The specimen was PBMCs. V and J are TRBV4-3 and TRBJ1-1; 7 positions agree with TRBD1. The clonotype comes from a woman between 45 and 65 years old in good health and CMV-seronegative. The CDR3 nucleotides are TGCGCCAGCAGCCAAGGGCCCGACAGGGTCAATGAAGCTTTCTTT. Protein: CASSQGPDRVNEAFF.